These 16 T cell receptor beta chains originate from one sample sequenced in a study of identical twins. MiXCR was run by TCRdb on the 5' RACE reads, yielding one entry per CDR3 protein. The data show about 690,000 distinct CDR3 sequences, 5.5% to 6.5% seen once. What was sequenced was naive T cells sorted from blood. The receptors originated from a man aged 18-30 years in good health.

This clonotype showed up many times. V usage is TRBV28 and J usage is TRBJ2-7; 10 positions agree with TRBD2. Germline V gene lookup returns CDR1 MDHEN and CDR2 SYDVKM. V lost 3 bases to trimming and J lost 7 bases; unmatched junction nucleotides: 6. The CDR3 covers 14 residues. The CDR3 sequence: CASSFGLAGVEQYF. CDR3 sequence (DNA): TGTGCCAGCAGTTTTGGTCTAGCGGGAGTAGAGCAGTACTTC.

In this sample, this clonotype turned up many times. J is TRBJ2-5 and V is TRBV28; 13 bases agree with TRBD2. The germline V gene encodes CDR1 MDHEN and CDR2 SYDVKM. There are 15 residues in the CDR3. With V trimmed by 6 bases and J by 4 bases, 5 bases remained unmatched. The CDR3 nucleotides read TGTGCCAGCAGGATGTGGACTAGCGGGAGAGAGACCCAGTACTTC. As protein: CASRMWTSGRETQYF.

This clonotype was seen ten or more times. The rearrangement joins TRBV29-1 to TRBJ2-1; tentative D call: TRBD1 (6 bases). V lost 4 bases and J 7 bases, leaving 11 bases between the germline ends. The CDR3 runs 12 residues. CDR1 is SQVTM and CDR2 is ANQGSEA in the germline V gene. The CDR3 DNA reads TGCAGCGTTGTGGGGGCCTGGAATGAGCAGTTCTTC. It specifies CSVVGAWNEQFF.

The chain joins TRBV29-1 to TRBJ2-7; maybe TRBD2 (5 bases). Looked up from germline, CDR1 is SQVTM and CDR2 is ANQGSEA. The CDR3 is 14 residues long. With 7 bases removed from V and 2 bases from J, the gap between germline ends came to 18 bases. Here the CDR3 reads CSASHGLETYEQYF. CDR3 sequence (DNA): TGCAGCGCCTCACATGGACTGGAGACCTACGAGCAGTACTTC.

This clonotype has at least ten counts. The chain recombines TRBV12-3 or TRBV12-4 with TRBJ2-3; D gene unclear. This CDR3 has 14 amino acids. The V end lost 6 bases, the J end lost 5 bases, and 15 bases lay between the germline ends. The CDR3 DNA is TGTGCCAGCAGCCGTAGTTCGAGAGGAGATACGCAGTATTTT. Amino acids: CASSRSSRGDTQYF.

This clonotype was seen repeatedly, ten times or more. The J gene is TRBJ2-3, the V gene TRBV11-3; 7 bases map to TRBD1. Germline V gene data show CDR1 as SGHNT and CDR2 as YENEEA. Trimming took 5 bases from V and 3 from J; bases not matched to a gene: 8. The CDR3 contains 15 residues. CDR3 coding DNA: TGTGCCAGCAGCGACGACAGGGTGGTTACAGATACGCAGTATTTT. Amino acid sequence: CASSDDRVVTDTQYF.

This clonotype was detected many times. The gene calls are TRBV20-1 and TRBJ2-2; no definite D call. The germline V gene encodes CDR1 DFQATT and CDR2 SNEGSKA (reference sequence). The CDR3 consists of 12 residues. V lost 3 bases, J lost 1 base, and 3 bases lay in between. The CDR3 sequence is CSASENTGELFF. The CDR3 coding sequence is TGCAGTGCTAGCGAGAACACCGGGGAGCTGTTTTTT.

This clonotype occurred a few times. The chain is built from TRBV12-3 or TRBV12-4 and TRBJ1-1; possibly TRBD1 for D (5 bases). V lost 3 bases, J lost 4 bases, and 12 bases lay in between. CDR3 length: 14 amino acids. The CDR3 sequence: CASSLEDRFTEAFF. CDR3 coding DNA: TGTGCCAGCAGTTTGGAAGACAGATTCACTGAAGCTTTCTTT.

V and J are TRBV25-1 and TRBJ1-1, with D perhaps TRBD1 (5 bases). Trimming shortened V by 5 bases and J by 7 bases, and 14 bases separated the two germline ends. Per the germline V gene, CDR1 is MGHDK and CDR2 is SYGVNS. The CDR3 has 13 residues. The DNA for the CDR3 is TGTGCCAGCAGTACCCTCACGGGGGTTGAAGCTTTCTTT. Protein product: CASSTLTGVEAFF.

This clonotype was seen repeatedly, ten times or more. The CDR3 sequence is CASSFRGAQNIQYF. The CDR3 nucleotides read TGTGCCAGCAGTTTTCGAGGGGCCCAAAACATTCAGTACTTC. This chain links TRBV12-3 or TRBV12-4 with TRBJ2-4; D possibly uses TRBD1 or TRBD2 (5 bases each). Trimming cost V 3 bases and J 5 bases, with 11 bases left between them. The CDR3 spans 14 residues.

The V and J genes are TRBV7-9 and TRBJ2-7; no clear D. The CDR3 is made up of 11 amino acids. Germline V CDR1 and CDR2: SEHNR, FQNEAQ (reference sequence). This CDR3 is CASSSSNEQYV. DNA for the CDR3: TGTGCCAGCAGCTCCTCCAACGAGCAGTACGTC.

In its sample, this clonotype was seen many times. The chain links TRBV10-3 to TRBJ1-5; D is perhaps TRBD1 (5 bases). Germline V gene data show CDR1 as ENHRY and CDR2 as SYGVKD. Trimming took 2 bases from V and 4 from J, leaving 12 bases between them. The CDR3 runs to 15 residues. CDR3 sequence: CAISEKFRGNQPQHF. For the CDR3, the DNA is TGTGCCATCAGTGAGAAGTTTAGGGGAAATCAGCCCCAGCATTTT.

The chain joins TRBV29-1 to TRBJ1-4; a possible D gene is TRBD1 (6 bases). V lost 3 bases, J lost 4 bases, and 18 bases lay in between. Germline V gene lookup returns CDR1 SQVTM and CDR2 ANQGSEA. The CDR3 runs to 16 residues. CDR3 coding DNA: TGCAGCGTTGAGAATCGGGGGGGGGCAGATAATGAAAAACTGTTTTTT. Encoded protein: CSVENRGGADNEKLFF.

This clonotype was counted ten times or more. V usage is TRBV7-8 and J usage is TRBJ2-2, with TRBD1 identical over 7 bases. V shed 7 bases, J shed 0 bases, and the junction held 8 bases outside the gene matches. This CDR3 has 16 amino acids. From germline, CDR1 is SGHVS and CDR2 FQNEAQ. This CDR3 is CASTTLTGANTGELFF. CDR3 nucleotides: TGTGCCAGCACCACCTTAACAGGGGCGAACACCGGGGAGCTGTTTTTT. The full variable domain, completed using reference TRBV7-8 and TRBJ2-2, is GAGVSQSPRYKVAKRGQDVALRCDPISGHVSLFWYQQALGQGPEFLTYFQNEAQLDKSGLPSDRFFAERPEGSVSTLKIQRTQQEDSAVYLCASTTLTGANTGELFFGEGSRLTVL.

This clonotype came up many times. The chain is built from TRBV7-9 and TRBJ2-2; D might be TRBD2 (5 bases). The CDR3 contains 15 residues. The germline gives CDR1 SEHNR, CDR2 FQNEAQ (reference sequence). Trimming stripped 5 bases from V and 5 bases from J, with 15 bases between. The CDR3 here is CASSIGSATTGELFF. Written as DNA, the CDR3 is TGTGCCAGCAGCATAGGGAGCGCCACTACCGGGGAGCTGTTTTTT.

This clonotype was picked up many times. The genes are TRBV12-3 or TRBV12-4 and TRBJ2-4, with 9 bases fitting TRBD1. The CDR3 consists of 15 residues. V lost 7 bases and J lost 6; bases outside the gene matches: 10. CDR3 nucleotides: TGTGCCAGCACCCCGGGCCCGGGACAGGGAAACATTCAGTACTTC. Protein product: CASTPGPGQGNIQYF.